Following are 6 T cell receptor beta chains from one sample sequenced in a study of blood T cell repertoires in COVID-19. TCRdb's table, derived via immunoSEQ multiplex PCR, lists solely in-frame clones and lacks some. The sample includes over 140,000 clones, 75% to 80% seen only once; the top ten take about 2.9%. Sequenced input: PBMCs or T cells enriched from blood (not recorded which). These receptor sequences come from a woman between 50 and 59 years old who had recovered from COVID-19.

This chain links TRBV3-1 (or the pseudogene TRBV3-2) with TRBJ2-5; TRBD2 agrees at 12 bases. With V trimmed by 4 bases and J by 5 bases, 8 bases remained unmatched. The CDR3 is 16 amino acids. From germline, CDR1 is LGHDT and CDR2 YNNKEL (reference sequence). The DNA for the CDR3 is TGTGCCAGCAGCCTCCCTGGACTAGCGGGACGCGAGACCCAGTACTTC. This encodes CASSLPGLAGRETQYF.

V gene TRBV27 combines with J gene TRBJ1-1; tentatively, D is TRBD1 (5 bases). Trimming removed 5 bases at V and 5 bases at J, with 15 bases between. The germline CDR1 and CDR2 sequences are MNHEY and SMNVEV (reference sequence). This CDR3 spans 14 amino acids. The CDR3 DNA sequence: TGTGCCAGCAGTCCCGGGGGGGGAAGGACTGAAGCTTTCTTT. This gives the protein CASSPGGGRTEAFF.

This clone was counted a few times. This rearrangement joins TRBV9 to TRBJ1-1, with 8 bases fitting TRBD1. The CDR3 totals 13 residues. The V segment lost 2 bases and the J segment 7 bases; nucleotides outside the gene matches: 4. CDR1 is SGDLS, CDR2 YYNGEE, per germline. The DNA of the CDR3 is TGTGCCAGCAGCGTTGGAGGACAGGGTGAAGCTTTCTTT. Translating gives CASSVGGQGEAFF.

There are a few counts of this clone. The chain has TRBV6-5 and TRBJ1-5; the match to TRBD1 covers 9 bases. Germline assignment: CDR1 MNHEY and CDR2 SVGAGI. The trim removed 5 bases at V and 0 bases at J, leaving 2 bases unmatched. The CDR3 covers 15 residues. The CDR3 DNA follows: TGTGCCAGCAGTCGACAGGGGGATAGCAATCAGCCCCAGCATTTT. Translated: CASSRQGDSNQPQHF.

This chain joins TRBV30 and TRBJ2-6, with D unclear. Germline CDR1 is GTSNPN and CDR2 is SVGIG (reference sequence). The length of the CDR3 is 15 residues. V lost 2 bases and J 4 bases, leaving 12 bases between the germline ends. CDR3 in amino acids: CAWSTRSPGANVLTF. CDR3 in DNA: TGTGCCTGGAGTACAAGATCTCCAGGGGCCAACGTCCTGACTTTC.

The chain employs TRBV5-1 and TRBJ1-2; D perhaps matches TRBD1 (6 bases). This CDR3 is 15 amino acids long. Trimming stripped 1 base from V and 4 bases from J, with 14 bases between. Germline CDR1 and CDR2: SGHRS and YFSETQ. The CDR3 DNA sequence: TGCGCCAGCAGCTTGTCAGGGGCGCCTAGCTATGGCTACACCTTC. Protein product: CASSLSGAPSYGYTF.